This is a list of T cell receptor beta chains from one sample in a study of OX40 agonist ivuxolimab in advanced cancers. Method: immunoSEQ multiplex PCR; TCRdb's copy keeps in-frame clones and lacks some. The table lists about 84,000 clones, roughly 90% of them singletons. The specimen was CD4+ or CD8+ T cells sorted from blood, collected in a trial of the OX40 agonist ivuxolimab. These receptors originate from an adult with an advanced solid tumor such as melanoma, head and neck, liver or kidney cancer. Each CDR3 is given with its conserved first and last residue. A D gene is named only where the DNA matches it firmly. A row's size may be missing; if present it is once, few, many or a size class.

TRBJ1-5 TRBV5-6 NA NA TGTGCCAGCAGCTTTCGAGGAGGAAATCAGCCCCAGCATTTT CASSFRGGNQPQHF
TRBJ1-2 TRBV5-6 NA NA TGTGCCAGCAGCTTGGCACAGCCCTATGGCTACACCTTC CASSLAQPYGYTF
TRBJ2-7 TRBV2 NA TRBD1 TGTGCCAGCAGTGCGGACAGGGGAGGCGAGCAGTACTTC CASSADRGGEQYF
TRBJ1-2 TRBV21-1 NA NA TGTGCCAGCAGCCGACATACTCTGACAGGGCTCGAGAGTGGCTACACCTTC CASSRHTLTGLESGYTF
TRBJ2-1 TRBV30 NA NA TGTGCCTGGAGTGTATTGAGGGCGAGCGAGCAGTTCTTC CAWSVLRASEQFF
TRBJ2-3 TRBV5-1 NA NA TGCGCCAGCAGCTTGGATGGGATGAGCACAGATACGCAGTATTTT CASSLDGMSTDTQYF
TRBJ1-3 TRBV2 once NA TGTGCCAGCAGTCGGGACACAGGAAACACCATATATTTT CASSRDTGNTIYF
TRBJ1-4 TRBV21-1 NA NA TGTGCCAGCAGATTTTTTGTAGCTAAGGTGCATAATGAAAAACTGTTTTTT CASRFFVAKVHNEKLFF
TRBJ2-3 TRBV7-9 NA TRBD2 TGTGCCAGCAGCTTAGGTGTTAGCGGGATGAGCACAGATACGCAGTATTTT CASSLGVSGMSTDTQYF
TRBJ1-5 TRBV19 NA NA TGTGCCAGTAGTATCTCCGGGACACGATATCAGCCCCAGCATTTT CASSISGTRYQPQHF
TRBJ1-2 TRBV5-1 NA TRBD1 TGCGCCAGCAGCTCGCTAGGGACAGACTATGGCTACACCTTC CASSSLGTDYGYTF
TRBJ1-1 TRBV30 NA TRBD1 TGTGCCTGGACCCAGGGGGCAGGGCGAGCTTTCTTT CAWTQGAGRAFF
TRBJ2-7 TRBV11-2 NA NA TGTGCCAGCAGCTTAGTACCCCGACAGGTTTTTGAGCAGTACTTC CASSLVPRQVFEQYF
TRBJ2-7 TRBV6-1 NA NA TGTGCCAGCACCGAAGTCGGAGGGTGGGAGTACGAGCAGTACTTC CASTEVGGWEYEQYF
TRBJ2-3 TRBV5-1 NA NA TGCGCCAGCAGCTTTACAAACCCGCCAGATACGCAGTATTTT CASSFTNPPDTQYF
TRBJ1-5 TRBV7-2 few NA TGTGCCAGCAGCCTACCGCCCACCCCACCTCAGCCCCAGCATTTT CASSLPPTPPQPQHF